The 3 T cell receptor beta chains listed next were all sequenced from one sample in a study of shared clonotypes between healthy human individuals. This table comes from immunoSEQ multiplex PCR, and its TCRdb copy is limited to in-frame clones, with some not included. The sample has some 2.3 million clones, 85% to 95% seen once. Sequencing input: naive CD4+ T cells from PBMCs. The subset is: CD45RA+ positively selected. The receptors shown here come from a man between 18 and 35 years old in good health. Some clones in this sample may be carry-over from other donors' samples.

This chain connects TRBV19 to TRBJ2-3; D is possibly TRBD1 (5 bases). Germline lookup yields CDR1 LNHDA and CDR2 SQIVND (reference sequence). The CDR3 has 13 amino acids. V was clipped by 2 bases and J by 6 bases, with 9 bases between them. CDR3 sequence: CASSIRWGDTQYF. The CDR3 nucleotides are TGTGCCAGTAGTATACGATGGGGCGATACGCAGTATTTT. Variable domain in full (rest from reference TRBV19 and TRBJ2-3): DGGITQSPKYLFRKEGQNVTLSCEQNLNHDAMYWYRQDPGQGLRLIYYSQIVNDFQKGDIAEGYSVSREKKESFPLTVTSAQKNPTAFYLCASSIRWGDTQYFGPGTRLTVL.

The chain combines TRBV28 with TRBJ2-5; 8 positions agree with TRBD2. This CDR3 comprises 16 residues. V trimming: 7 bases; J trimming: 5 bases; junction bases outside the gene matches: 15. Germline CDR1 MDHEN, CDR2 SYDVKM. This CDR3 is CASNFQTAGARETQYF. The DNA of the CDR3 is TGTGCCAGCAACTTCCAGACAGCGGGAGCTCGGGAGACCCAGTACTTC.

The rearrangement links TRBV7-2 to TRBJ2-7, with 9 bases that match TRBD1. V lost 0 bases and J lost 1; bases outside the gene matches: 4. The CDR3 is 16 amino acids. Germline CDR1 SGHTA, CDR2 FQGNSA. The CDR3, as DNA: TGTGCCAGCAGCTTAGCCGGGACAGGGCCGTCCTACGAGCAGTACTTC. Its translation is CASSLAGTGPSYEQYF.